This T cell receptor beta chain was profiled in a study of cytomegalovirus exposure and HLA in healthy donors. Notes on the study in general: The study designated 160 or so TCR beta chains cytomegalovirus-associated.

PCR involved 60 Vbeta and 13 Jbeta primers. Clones were read by immunoSEQ multiplex PCR, and TCRdb kept only the in-frame ones, dropping some. The sample totals under 150,000 clones. This CDR3 spans 15 amino acids. Trimming cost V 5 bases and J 1 base; bases outside gene matches: 5. Per germline, CDR1 SGDLS and CDR2 YYNGEE. In the case of this clone: Its specificity is unknown.

The sequencing input was PBMCs. The chain links TRBV9 to TRBJ2-3, with TRBD2 identical over 9 bases. The TCR originated in a man aged 35 to 55 in good health and CMV-seronegative. CDR3 nucleotides: TGTGCCAGCAGTGGTAGCGGGGGTCGCACAGATACGCAGTATTTT. It specifies CASSGSGGRTDTQYF.